Presented here are 27 T cell receptor beta chains from one specimen sequenced in a study of technical replicates of blood from a few donors. Profiled with immunoSEQ multiplex PCR; TCRdb holds only in-frame clones, not every one. The sample has roughly 73,000 clones, 90% to 95% seen once. Input material: T cells isolated from PBMCs. These receptors were taken from a human donor in good health.

The gene calls are TRBV27 and TRBJ2-1, with D maybe TRBD2 (5 bases). The V end was cut by 4 bases, the J end by 15 bases, with 13 bases between. The CDR3 has 11 residues. The germline gives CDR1 MNHEY, CDR2 SMNVEV (reference sequence). Written as DNA, the CDR3 is TGTGCCAGCAGTTCCGGACTCAATTGGTTCTTC. Translation gives CASSSGLNWFF.

The rearrangement uses TRBV11-3 and TRBJ2-1, with 7 nucleotides matching TRBD2. V shed 2 bases and J 5 bases; nucleotides not matched to a gene: 6. CDR1 and CDR2 from the germline V gene are SGHNT and YENEEA. This CDR3 has 15 amino acids. The CDR3 loop reads CASSLWGAGDNEQFF. In DNA, the CDR3 is TGTGCCAGCAGCTTATGGGGTGCGGGGGACAATGAGCAGTTCTTC.

This rearrangement joins TRBV5-6 to TRBJ2-2; 9 bases are a match to TRBD1. CDR1 is SGHDT and CDR2 is YYEEEE in the germline V gene. V lost 7 bases and J lost 4; bases outside the gene matches: 20. The CDR3 covers 19 residues. CDR3 residues: CASSRTRDRVVLGTGELFF. In DNA, the CDR3 is TGTGCCAGCTCCAGAACTCGGGACAGGGTAGTTTTAGGCACCGGGGAGCTGTTTTTT. Combining the CDR3 with reference TRBV5-6 and TRBJ2-2 gives the whole variable domain DAGVTQSPTHLIKTRGQQVTLRCSPKSGHDTVSWYQQALGQGPQFIFQYYEEEERQRGNFPDRFSGHQFPNYSSELNVNALLLGDSALYLCASSRTRDRVVLGTGELFFGEGSRLTVL.

This chain links TRBV10-3 with TRBJ2-7; a weak D match, TRBD2 (6 bases). The V end lost 4 bases, the J end lost 2 bases, and 12 bases lay between the germline ends. This CDR3 has 14 residues. Germline V gives CDR1 ENHRY, CDR2 SYGVKD. The CDR3 DNA reads as TGTGCCATCAGTGTTGGAGGGACCACCTACGAGCAGTACTTC. Amino acid sequence: CAISVGGTTYEQYF.

This chain links TRBV7-3 with TRBJ1-6; no definite D call. The length of the CDR3 is 14 residues. Per the germline V gene, CDR1 is SGHTA and CDR2 is FQGTGA. The V end was cut by 6 bases, the J end by 9 bases, with 15 bases between. The CDR3 loop is CASSEGGIPSPLHF. The CDR3 DNA sequence: TGTGCCAGCAGTGAGGGAGGGATCCCTTCACCCCTCCACTTT.

The rearrangement joins TRBV14 to TRBJ1-4; D gene ambiguous. This CDR3 region has 15 residues. Germline assignment: CDR1 SGHDN and CDR2 FVKESK. V gave up 1 base and J gave up 0 bases, with 6 bases separating them. CDR3 in DNA: TGTGCCAGCAGCCAAGTTCGTGCAACTAATGAAAAACTGTTTTTT. The encoded protein is CASSQVRATNEKLFF.

The V and J genes are TRBV4-1 and TRBJ2-2; 10 bases agree with TRBD2. V gave up 1 base and J gave up 4 bases; unmatched junction bases: 6. This CDR3 is built from 17 residues. The germline gives CDR1 MGHRA, CDR2 YSYEKL. The CDR3 spells CASSQAGAGGFTGELFF. The DNA for the CDR3 is TGCGCCAGCAGCCAAGCGGGAGCGGGGGGGTTCACCGGGGAGCTGTTTTTT.

The chain carries TRBV5-1 and TRBJ1-1; D uncertain. Germline assignment: CDR1 SGHRS and CDR2 YFSETQ. Trimming pared 0 bases from V and 6 bases from J, leaving 6 bases between. The CDR3 covers 12 residues. This CDR3 is CASSLDVAEAFF. The CDR3 bases are TGCGCCAGCAGCTTGGATGTCGCTGAAGCTTTCTTT. Combining the CDR3 with reference TRBV5-1 and TRBJ1-1 gives the whole variable domain KAGVTQTPRYLIKTRGQQVTLSCSPISGHRSVSWYQQTPGQGLQFLFEYFSETQRNKGNFPGRFSGRQFSNSRSEMNVSTLELGDSALYLCASSLDVAEAFFGQGTRLTVV.

CDR3 in amino acids: CASSQEQGGREKLFF. The CDR3 region has the DNA TGTGCCAGCAGTCAGGAACAGGGGGGTCGAGAAAAACTGTTTTTT. J is TRBJ1-4 and V is TRBV27, with 8 bases aligning to TRBD1. This CDR3 comprises 15 residues. Germline-derived CDR1 and CDR2 are MNHEY and SMNVEV (reference sequence). V dropped 5 bases and J dropped 8; count of bases not matched to a gene: 10.

A single count supports this clone. This sequence joins TRBV5-3 and TRBJ1-1; TRBD1 might be the D (5 bases). TRBV5-3 is designated an ORF whose function remains uncertain. This CDR3 region has 15 residues. V gave up 5 bases and J gave up 1 base, with 15 bases separating them. DNA for the CDR3: TGTGCCAGAAGGGACGCAAGGGGAGGGAACACTGAAGCTTTCTTT. It codes for CARRDARGGNTEAFF.

The rearrangement joins TRBV5-4 to TRBJ2-1; 13 bases map to TRBD2. The V segment lost 0 bases and the J segment 10 bases; nucleotides outside the gene matches: 7. Germline CDR1 is SGHNT and CDR2 is YYREEE (reference sequence). The CDR3 has 16 amino acids. As DNA, the CDR3 is TGTGCCAGCAGCTTGGCCGGACTAGCGGGAGCGGGGGAGCAGTTCTTC. Its translation is CASSLAGLAGAGEQFF.

This chain connects TRBV28 to TRBJ2-1; 9 positions agree with TRBD2. Germline CDR1 is MDHEN and CDR2 is SYDVKM. J gave up 2 bases and V 8 bases, and 10 bases lay outside the gene matches. This CDR3 has 16 residues. CDR3 coding DNA: TGTGCCAGCTATTCCCAGGCTAGCGGGACCTACAATGAGCAGTTCTTC. Its translation is CASYSQASGTYNEQFF.

V and J are TRBV5-1 and TRBJ2-5; 10 bases match TRBD1. This CDR3 is built from 15 residues. The V and J ends lost 0 bases and 5 bases, in that order; junction bases with no gene match: 4. CDR1 and CDR2 from the germline V gene are SGHRS and YFSETQ. CDR3 bases: TGCGCCAGCAGCTTGGGGGGACAGGGGTCGGAGACCCAGTACTTC. It encodes CASSLGGQGSETQYF.

This sequence joins TRBV7-9 and TRBJ2-2, with D possibly matching TRBD1 (6 bases). Germline-derived CDR1 and CDR2 are SEHNR and FQNEAQ (reference sequence). V was cut by 0 bases and J by 6 bases, with 14 bases left in between. The CDR3 runs to 16 residues. CDR3 loop: CASSLASQGVPGELFF. The DNA of the CDR3 is TGTGCCAGCAGCTTAGCGTCACAGGGAGTGCCCGGGGAGCTGTTTTTT.

The chain recombines TRBV12-5 with TRBJ1-6; 9 nucleotides line up with TRBD1. The CDR3 is 17 amino acids. CDR1 is LGHNT and CDR2 is FRNRAP in the germline V gene. V lost 2 bases and J lost 7; bases outside the gene matches: 9. CDR3 nucleotide sequence: TGTGCTAGTGGTTTGACCCGGACAGGGGAGGAAAATTCACCCCTCCACTTT. Translating gives CASGLTRTGEENSPLHF.

V usage is TRBV2 and J usage is TRBJ2-7, with TRBD2 matching 8 bases. The V segment lost 10 bases and the J segment 1 base; nucleotides outside the gene matches: 3. Germline V CDR1 and CDR2: SNHLY, FYNNEI. The CDR3 consists of 12 residues. The CDR3 DNA follows: TGTGCCACGGGGGGGGGATCCTACGAGCAGTACTTC. Protein sequence: CATGGGSYEQYF.

This chain uses TRBV4-2 with TRBJ1-3; 7 bases fit TRBD1. There are 19 residues in the CDR3. Trimming cost V 3 bases and J 0 bases; bases outside gene matches: 14. CDR1 LGHNA and CDR2 YNFKEQ come from the germline V gene. Written as DNA, the CDR3 is TGTGCCAGCAGCCATTCTTCCAGGGGGTCCATACACTCTGGAAACACCATATATTTT. Protein product: CASSHSSRGSIHSGNTIYF.

This sequence joins TRBV28 and TRBJ1-1, with a tentative D call TRBD1 (5 bases). This CDR3 is 15 amino acids long. V dropped 5 bases and J dropped 8 bases, with 21 bases sitting between them. CDR1 and CDR2 (germline): MDHEN, SYDVKM. DNA for the CDR3: TGTGCCAGCAGTACCTCTGAGGCCGGGACTTTAGAAGCTTTCTTT. Translating gives CASSTSEAGTLEAFF.

The chain couples TRBV5-1 to TRBJ2-3; TRBD2 might be the D (5 bases). This CDR3 contains 16 residues. The germline V and J ends were trimmed by 0 bases and 4 bases, with 15 bases remaining between them. CDR1 and CDR2 from the germline V gene are SGHRS and YFSETQ. Written as DNA, the CDR3 is TGCGCCAGCAGCTTGGTTCTGGCGGGCCCCCCAGATACGCAGTATTTT. Encoded protein: CASSLVLAGPPDTQYF.

Turning to this clone: An end of the junction differs from the germline gene, which may be a read error. In DNA, the CDR3 is TGTGCTAGCAGCTCCAGCGGGGGCACAGATACGCAGTATTTT. This translates into CASSSSGGTDTQYF. The V and J genes are TRBV7-7 and TRBJ2-3, with 7 bases matching TRBD2. The V gene's germline CDR1 is SSHAT and CDR2 FNYEAQ (reference sequence). This CDR3 has 14 amino acids.

The chain is built from TRBV7-9 and TRBJ2-1, with a possible D match to TRBD1 (6 bases). V was shortened by 5 bases and J by 1 base, with 15 bases between the two germline ends. The CDR3 extends over 16 amino acids. Per germline, CDR1 SEHNR and CDR2 FQNEAQ (reference sequence). CDR3 DNA sequence: TGTGCCAGCAGCATCCGAACAGGGTTATCCTACAATGAGCAGTTCTTC. Translating gives CASSIRTGLSYNEQFF.

The CDR3 DNA sequence: TGTGCCAGCAGCGTAGGAACGGGGAATGAAAAACTGTTTTTT. This sequence encodes CASSVGTGNEKLFF. The chain combines TRBV9 with TRBJ1-4; D remains unclear. This CDR3 region has 14 residues. Germline CDR1 is SGDLS and CDR2 is YYNGEE. Trimming took 0 bases from V and 5 from J, leaving 8 bases between them.

The V and J genes are TRBV9 and TRBJ1-2; TRBD1 might be the D (6 bases). V was trimmed by 6 bases and J by 7 bases, leaving 16 bases between them. The CDR3 extends over 13 amino acids. Germline CDR1 is SGDLS and CDR2 is YYNGEE. The CDR3 region has the DNA TGTGCCAGCACGGACCACAACAGGGTTGGCTACACCTTC. Translated: CASTDHNRVGYTF.

This chain connects TRBV5-1 to TRBJ2-5; D may be TRBD2 (6 bases). Trimming took off 2 bases at V and 1 base at J, with 9 bases between the two ends. CDR3 size: 14 residues. Germline assignment: CDR1 SGHRS and CDR2 YFSETQ. CDR3 sequence: CASSFERAQETQYF. CDR3 bases: TGCGCCAGCAGCTTTGAGCGGGCCCAAGAGACCCAGTACTTC.

The gene calls are TRBV27 and TRBJ2-2, with D hard to call. V was cut by 4 bases and J by 7 bases, with 10 bases left in between. The CDR3 consists of 13 residues. Germline CDR1 and CDR2: MNHEY and SMNVEV (reference sequence). DNA of the CDR3: TGTGCCAGCAGTTGGCGGAACGACGGGGAGCTGTTTTTT. Translated: CASSWRNDGELFF.

In this sample, this clone turned up a few times. The chain links TRBV7-9 to TRBJ2-2; tentatively, D is TRBD2 (5 bases). The CDR3 extends over 14 amino acids. V lost 5 bases and J lost 4, with 11 bases in between. The germline gives CDR1 SEHNR, CDR2 FQNEAQ (reference sequence). The CDR3 DNA sequence: TGTGCCAGCAGCCTCGGGGTTGCCACCGGGGAGCTGTTTTTT. Residues: CASSLGVATGELFF.

V is TRBV6-5 and J is TRBJ1-1; D possibly corresponds to TRBD1 (6 bases). This CDR3 region has 16 residues. From germline, CDR1 is MNHEY and CDR2 SVGAGI. V was pared by 4 bases and J by 0 bases, with 15 bases between. The CDR3 bases are TGTGCCAGCAGTTGGGGGGGCAGTCCCATGAACACTGAAGCTTTCTTT. Its protein is CASSWGGSPMNTEAFF.